This TCR beta chain comes out of a study of T cells in Graves' hyperthyroidism and ophthalmopathy. Amplified TCR beta CDR3 regions came from RNA transcripts. RT-PCR in the first round (using the HTBI primer set) targeted the TCR CDR3. From the multiplex PCR reads, TCRdb called clonotypes with MiXCR, one entry per CDR3 protein. The sample shows about 130,000 distinct CDR3 sequences, roughly 23% of them seen only once. A note on this clonotype: The junction differs from germline at one of its ends, possibly a read error.

The germline gives CDR1 SQVTM, CDR2 ANQGSEA. This CDR3 has 11 amino acids. The chain joins TRBV29-1 to TRBJ2-2; D not resolved. The sequencing sample was made of blood. The receptor's source is a woman between 45 and 60 years old with Graves' hyperthyroidism that later progressed to Graves' ophthalmopathy. The CDR3 nucleotides read TGCAGCGTTCAAGAGTCTGGGGAGCTGTTTTTT. It encodes CSVQESGELFF.